This entry lists 7 T cell receptor beta chains sequenced from one sample in a study of T-cell memory formation after mild COVID-19. TCRdb passed the 5' RACE reads through MiXCR, listing each CDR3 protein once. The sample shows 100,000 to 150,000 distinct CDR3 sequences, about 15% of them seen only once. Sequencing was carried out using PBMCs or a T cell subset sorted from them (not recorded which). The receptors stem from an adult woman who had mild COVID-19 (a few samples of this study predate the infection). Cell type and time point are not known.

The V gene is TRBV6-5, the J gene TRBJ1-1, with 7 positions matching TRBD1. Germline CDR1 is MNHEY and CDR2 is SVGAGI. This CDR3 is built from 15 residues. With V trimmed by 5 bases and J by 0 bases, 6 bases remained unmatched. This CDR3 reads CASSRTGQMNTEAFF. DNA of the CDR3: TGTGCCAGCAGTAGAACGGGACAGATGAACACTGAAGCTTTCTTT.

This clonotype was seen more than once but under ten times. The chain recombines TRBV4-2 with TRBJ2-1; D is possibly TRBD1 or TRBD2 (6 bases each). This CDR3 spans 16 amino acids. The germline gives CDR1 LGHNA, CDR2 YNFKEQ. Trimming pared 0 bases from V and 7 bases from J, leaving 16 bases between. CDR3 loop: CASSQDRGALKNEQFF. The CDR3, as DNA: TGTGCCAGCAGCCAAGATAGGGGGGCCCTGAAGAATGAGCAGTTCTTC.

This clonotype has a count of ten or more. The chain recombines TRBV2 with TRBJ2-7; TRBD1 aligns across 8 bases. With 6 bases clipped from V and 5 bases from J, the junction kept 3 bases outside the gene matches. Germline V gives CDR1 SNHLY, CDR2 FYNNEI. The CDR3 runs 12 residues. The CDR3 DNA sequence: TGTGCCAGCAGACAGGGGGACAACGAGCAGTACTTC. Protein product: CASRQGDNEQYF.

The chain recombines TRBV6-2 or TRBV6-3 with TRBJ2-1; D is undetermined. Trimming took off 3 bases at V and 3 bases at J, with 30 bases between the two ends. The CDR3 has 21 amino acids. The germline CDR1 and CDR2 sequences are MNHEY and SVGEGT. The DNA for the CDR3 is TGTGCCAGCAGTTATTCCAATCTTGACCCCAATATCCGCCGAGGCTACAATGAGCAGTTCTTC. Its protein is CASSYSNLDPNIRRGYNEQFF.

The chain couples TRBV10-3 to TRBJ1-1, with 9 bases fitting TRBD1. Per the germline V gene, CDR1 is ENHRY and CDR2 is SYGVKD. The CDR3 extends over 18 amino acids. V was clipped by 2 bases and J by 3 bases; unmatched bases: 13. This CDR3 reads CAISETPGQGKADTEAFF. The CDR3 region has the DNA TGTGCCATCAGTGAGACCCCGGGACAGGGTAAAGCGGACACTGAAGCTTTCTTT.

This clonotype was counted only a few times. This chain joins TRBV27 and TRBJ2-3, with 9 bases identical to TRBD1. The CDR3 is made up of 15 amino acids. The germline gives CDR1 MNHEY, CDR2 SMNVEV (reference sequence). V shed 7 bases and J 3 bases; nucleotides not matched to a gene: 8. CDR3 residues: CASTPGGQGTDTQYF. Here the CDR3 DNA reads TGTGCCAGCACCCCCGGGGGACAGGGAACAGATACGCAGTATTTT.

The chain joins TRBV6-5 to TRBJ1-2; TRBD1 matches at 7 bases. The CDR3 loop spans 15 amino acids. V lost 7 bases and J lost 8; bases outside the gene matches: 16. CDR1 MNHEY and CDR2 SVGAGI come from the germline V gene. DNA of the CDR3: TGTGCCAGCACCTCCCAGGGGGGGCAGGGGGAAGGCTACACCTTC. Its translation: CASTSQGGQGEGYTF.